The rows below give T cell receptor beta chains drawn from one sample of a study of OX40 agonist ivuxolimab in advanced cancers. Measured with immunoSEQ multiplex PCR; TCRdb has only the in-frame clones, and not every one. The top ten hold roughly a fifth of the sample, which has about 59,000 clones, about 94% seen once. Sequenced here: CD4+ or CD8+ T cells sorted from blood, sampled in a trial of the OX40 agonist ivuxolimab. The receptors come from an adult with an advanced solid tumor such as melanoma, head and neck, liver or kidney cancer. Each CDR3 is given with its conserved first and last residue. A D gene is named only where the DNA matches it firmly. Some rows mark clone size as missing; the rest say once, few, many or name a class of expanded clone.

>NA|TRBJ2-1|NA|TRBV28
TGTGCCAGCAGTTCTCTCGGACAGTACAATGAGCAGTTCTTC
CASSSLGQYNEQFF
>NA|TRBJ2-1|once|TRBV4-1
TGCGCCAGCAGCCAGGGACGGCTGGGGAATGAGCAGTTCTTC
CASSQGRLGNEQFF
>NA|TRBJ2-6|once|TRBV9
TGTGCCAGCAAGCAGGGAGCTGGGGCCAACGTCCTGACTTTC
CASKQGAGANVLTF
>TRBD1|TRBJ2-5|NA|TRBV5-6
TGTGCCAGCAGCTTGGAGGGGGCAGGATCGGAGACCCAGTACTTC
CASSLEGAGSETQYF
>NA|TRBJ1-3|NA|TRBV28
TGTGCCAGCAGTCTAGATTTGACTGGAAACACCATATATTTT
CASSLDLTGNTIYF
>NA|TRBJ2-7|NA|TRBV7-8
TGTGCCAGCAGCTTAGTTCAGGGGACCTACGAGCAGTACTTC
CASSLVQGTYEQYF
>TRBD2|TRBJ2-1|NA|TRBV9
TGTGCCAGCAGCGTAGAAGGACGACTAGCGGGGGACCAAAATGAGCAGTTCTTC
CASSVEGRLAGDQNEQFF
>NA|TRBJ1-1|NA|TRBV5-4
TGTGCCAGCAGCTCCAACCGGGGCCCGGACACTGAAGCTTTCTTT
CASSSNRGPDTEAFF
>NA|TRBJ2-5|NA|TRBV20-1
TGCAGTGCGAGGGAAGAGACCCAGTACTTC
CSAREETQYF
>TRBD2|TRBJ2-1|NA|TRBV2
TGTGCCAGCAGTAGACTAGCGGAGGGACACAATGAGCAGTTCTTC
CASSRLAEGHNEQFF
>TRBD2|TRBJ2-7|NA|TRBV7-2
TGTGCCAGCAGCCCAGATGGGCTAGCGGTATTTTTTTTCTACGAGCAGTACTTC
CASSPDGLAVFFFYEQYF
>NA|TRBJ2-1|NA|TRBV19
TGTGCCAGTGGACATTTCGGTGGTGATGAGCAGTTCTTC
CASGHFGGDEQFF
>NA|TRBJ2-7|NA|TRBV7-9
TGTGCCAGCAGCCCGGAGGACCGGTACGAGCAGTACTTC
CASSPEDRYEQYF
>NA|TRBJ2-7|NA|TRBV7-8
TGTGCCAGCAGCGTCATAAACTACGAGCAGTACTTC
CASSVINYEQYF
>NA|TRBJ2-2|NA|TRBV27
TGTGCCAGCAGTTTAAGGGCAGGGGAGCTGTTTTTT
CASSLRAGELFF
>NA|TRBJ1-4|NA|TRBV27
TGTGCCAGCACCTTTCTCATAGGACAGCCCTCGGGACCTAATGAAAAACTGTTTTTT
CASTFLIGQPSGPNEKLFF
>NA|TRBJ2-7|once|TRBV29-1
TGCAGCGTTGGGTCCCCCTCCTCCTACGAGCAGTACTTC
CSVGSPSSYEQYF